One and the same sample provided the 22 T cell receptor beta chains below, sequenced in a study of T cells in Graves' hyperthyroidism and ophthalmopathy. RNA transcripts served as the template for amplifying TCR beta CDR3 regions. The primer set for the first-round RT-PCR of the TCR CDR3 was HTBI. TCRdb recomputed calls from the multiplex PCR reads with MiXCR, one row per CDR3 protein. The table shows approximately 32,000 distinct CDR3 sequences, with less than 50% occurring only once. Source material: blood. Receptors were obtained from a woman in her fifties or sixties with Graves' hyperthyroidism that later progressed to Graves' ophthalmopathy.

The V and J genes are TRBV7-3 and TRBJ2-5, with 10 bases lining up with TRBD1. CDR1 SGHTA and CDR2 FQGTGA come from the germline V gene. The CDR3 contains 14 residues. V lost 5 bases to trimming and J lost 5 bases; unmatched junction nucleotides: 5. CDR3 in DNA: TGTGCCAGCAGCCGGGGACAGGGGCACGAGACCCAGTACTTC. Its protein product is CASSRGQGHETQYF.

This clonotype has more than one count but fewer than ten. This chain joins TRBV2 and TRBJ1-5; no clear D gene. This CDR3 is built from 15 residues. The germline gives CDR1 SNHLY, CDR2 FYNNEI. V lost 7 bases, J lost 2 bases, and 15 bases lay in between. The CDR3 sequence is CASTSVWGGNQPQHF. CDR3 in DNA: TGTGCCAGCACCTCCGTATGGGGTGGCAATCAGCCCCAGCATTTT.

In this sample, this clonotype turned up many times. The chain carries TRBV5-1 and TRBJ1-4; D remains unclear. Germline V lookup: CDR1 SGHRS, CDR2 YFSETQ. This CDR3 comprises 17 residues. Trimming cost V 4 bases and J 4 bases, with 20 bases left between them. The CDR3 nucleotides are TGCGCCAGCAGCCCTGGCACAGACCCCCGGAATAATGAAAAACTGTTTTTT. Translation gives CASSPGTDPRNNEKLFF.

This clonotype was counted at least ten times. This sequence joins TRBV25-1 and TRBJ1-5, with D uncertain. CDR1 and CDR2 (germline): MGHDK, SYGVNS. V was pared by 3 bases and J by 9 bases, with 9 bases between. The length of the CDR3 is 12 residues. The CDR3 region is CASSESMGPQHF. CDR3 nucleotides: TGTGCCAGCAGTGAGTCTATGGGGCCCCAGCATTTT.

The chain employs TRBV7-9 and TRBJ1-3; no clear D. The V and J ends lost 1 base and 7 bases respectively, with 8 bases between them. From germline, CDR1 is SEHNR and CDR2 FQNEAQ (reference sequence). The CDR3 length is 13 residues. Here the CDR3 reads CASSLVSMNTIYF. In DNA form, the CDR3 reads TGTGCCAGCAGCTTAGTCAGCATGAACACCATATATTTT.

By share, this clonotype counts as medium-sized. The V gene is TRBV15, the J gene TRBJ2-3; 9 positions agree with TRBD2. The junction had 4 bases not matched to a gene; V was cut back by 4 bases and J by 2 bases. The V gene's germline CDR1 is LNHNV and CDR2 YYDKDF (reference sequence). The CDR3 extends over 15 amino acids. CDR3 protein: CATSTRLADTDTQYF. The CDR3 coding sequence is TGTGCCACCAGCACCCGACTAGCGGACACAGATACGCAGTATTTT.

The chain employs TRBV20-1 and TRBJ2-7, with D uncertain. This CDR3 is 13 amino acids long. Trimming took 4 bases from V and 4 from J, leaving 14 bases between them. Germline CDR1 DFQATT, CDR2 SNEGSKA (reference sequence). The CDR3: CSATARTDYEQYF. Here the CDR3 DNA reads TGCAGTGCTACGGCGCGGACCGATTACGAGCAGTACTTC.

This clonotype was recorded many times. The V call is TRBV27, the J call TRBJ2-7, with 10 bases aligning to TRBD2. Per germline, CDR1 MNHEY and CDR2 SMNVEV (reference sequence). Unmatched junction bases numbered 5, after V lost 0 bases and J lost 6 bases. CDR3 length: 15 amino acids. CDR3 region: CASSLSVAGGSEQYF. The CDR3 region has the DNA TGTGCCAGCAGTTTATCGGTAGCGGGAGGCAGCGAGCAGTACTTC.

This clonotype was seen many times. The V and J genes are TRBV19 and TRBJ2-7; possibly TRBD1 for D (6 bases). The V gene's germline CDR1 is LNHDA and CDR2 SQIVND (reference sequence). V was trimmed by 3 bases and J by 7 bases, leaving 16 bases between them. This CDR3 is built from 14 residues. The DNA for the CDR3 is TGTGCCAGTAGTATGGGGCACAGGGCAGGAGAGCAGTACTTC. Its translation: CASSMGHRAGEQYF.

This clonotype was seen many times. J is TRBJ1-2 and V is TRBV6-2 or TRBV6-3; D perhaps matches TRBD1 (5 bases). This CDR3 spans 12 amino acids. From germline, CDR1 is MNHEY and CDR2 SVGEGT. Deletions cut 4 bases from V and 6 bases from J, with 9 bases between. The CDR3 here is CASSSGLDGYTF. The CDR3 bases are TGTGCCAGCAGTTCAGGGCTTGATGGCTACACCTTC.

The gene calls are TRBV2 and TRBJ2-5; D perhaps matches TRBD2 (6 bases). CDR3 length equals 15 residues. Germline V lookup: CDR1 SNHLY, CDR2 FYNNEI. The germline V and J ends were trimmed by 7 bases and 0 bases, with 15 bases remaining between them. The CDR3 reads CASKVEGGNQETQYF. The CDR3 bases are TGTGCCAGCAAGGTTGAGGGAGGCAACCAAGAGACCCAGTACTTC.

The chain combines TRBV5-6 with TRBJ2-7, with 12 bases matching TRBD1. The CDR3 covers 15 residues. The V segment lost 7 bases and the J segment 0 bases; nucleotides outside the gene matches: 5. The germline V gene has CDR1 SGHDT and CDR2 YYEEEE. CDR3 coding DNA: TGTGCCAGCTCCGGGACAGGGGGCTACTCCTACGAGCAGTACTTC. It specifies CASSGTGGYSYEQYF.

Ten or more counts support this clonotype. J is TRBJ2-7 and V is TRBV5-1; D might be TRBD2 (7 bases). The length of the CDR3 is 14 residues. Trimming shortened V by 6 bases and J by 7 bases, and 20 bases separated the two germline ends. The germline gives CDR1 SGHRS, CDR2 YFSETQ. The CDR3: CASTLGGGYGEQYF. In nucleotides, the CDR3 is TGCGCCAGCACCCTGGGGGGGGGCTATGGGGAGCAGTACTTC.

V is TRBV11-2 and J is TRBJ2-7; TRBD1 agrees at 8 bases. V lost 7 bases to trimming and J lost 7 bases; unmatched junction nucleotides: 12. Per the germline V gene, CDR1 is SGHAT and CDR2 is FQNNGV. The CDR3 runs 14 residues. The CDR3 spells CASIRDRFYNEQYF. DNA of the CDR3: TGTGCCAGCATCCGGGACAGGTTCTACAATGAGCAGTACTTC.

The V and J genes are TRBV20-1 and TRBJ2-5; no firm D call. The germline V gene encodes CDR1 DFQATT and CDR2 SNEGSKA (reference sequence). V was trimmed by 6 bases and J by 4 bases, leaving 6 bases between them. The CDR3 has 10 residues. CDR3 sequence reads: CSAPVETQYF. CDR3 bases: TGCAGTGCCCCGGTAGAGACCCAGTACTTC.

This clonotype showed up many times. The chain recombines TRBV6-5 with TRBJ2-1; perhaps TRBD2 as D (5 bases). The V end lost 6 bases, the J end lost 10 bases, and 16 bases lay between the germline ends. This CDR3 spans 13 amino acids. Germline CDR1 is MNHEY and CDR2 is SVGAGI. The DNA of the CDR3 is TGTGCCAGCAGCCGAAGCGGCCAAAGCGAGCAGTTCTTC. Amino acid sequence: CASSRSGQSEQFF.

This clonotype was counted many times. This may be a read error, as it is one base from a much larger clone. The chain recombines TRBV5-6 with TRBJ2-1; D is possibly TRBD2 (6 bases). The CDR3 runs to 17 residues. The ends were cut back, 6 bases at V and 1 base at J, with 20 bases in the middle. Germline V gene lookup returns CDR1 SGHDT and CDR2 YYEEEE. CDR3 nucleotides: TGTGCCAGCATCATTCAGGTATTAGCGGTATCCTACAATGAGCAGTTCTTC. Protein product: CASIIQVLAVSYNEQFF.

This clonotype was counted many times. CDR3 bases: TGTGCCAGCAGCCCGGGACAGGGTTTATGGGAGCAGTACTTC. Amino acid sequence: CASSPGQGLWEQYF. This sequence joins TRBV9 and TRBJ2-7, with 9 bases fitting TRBD1. V lost 4 bases and J lost 7; bases outside the gene matches: 9. The CDR3 runs to 14 residues. From germline, CDR1 is SGDLS and CDR2 YYNGEE.

This clonotype occurred many times. This chain joins TRBV6-1 and TRBJ2-3; D could derive from TRBD1 or TRBD2 (5 bases each). Germline V lookup: CDR1 MNHNS, CDR2 SASEGT. Trimming shortened V by 6 bases and J by 1 base, and 17 bases separated the two germline ends. This CDR3 has 16 amino acids. CDR3 amino acids: CASRSGPGSGTDTQYF. The CDR3 DNA follows: TGTGCCAGCAGATCGGGACCCGGTAGTGGCACAGATACGCAGTATTTT.

With regard to this clonotype: A single base separates this from a much larger clone, so it may be a read error. V gene TRBV7-9 combines with J gene TRBJ2-7; TRBD1 or TRBD2 may be the D gene (5 bases each). Germline CDR1 and CDR2: SEHNR and FQNEAQ (reference sequence). The CDR3 contains 18 residues. Written as DNA, the CDR3 is TGTGCATGTTACCACCGGGGCGCGCCCTTTGAACTAGACTACGAGCAGTACTTC. This codes for CACYHRGAPFELDYEQYF.

The chain is built from TRBV20-1 and TRBJ2-7, with D maybe TRBD1 (5 bases). In germline, CDR1 is DFQATT, CDR2 SNEGSKA (reference sequence). The CDR3 is 10 residues long. V dropped 6 bases and J dropped 3 bases, with 6 bases sitting between them. CDR3 in amino acids: CSAGDYEQYF. Written as DNA, the CDR3 is TGCAGTGCAGGGGACTACGAGCAGTACTTC.

This clonotype was seen at least ten times. The chain uses TRBV18 and TRBJ2-7; TRBD1 matches at 8 bases. V lost 3 bases and J lost 2; bases outside the gene matches: 6. Germline values: CDR1 KGHSH, CDR2 LQKENI. CDR3 length: 15 residues. The CDR3 coding sequence is TGTGCCAGCTCACCCGGACAGGGCGAGGCCTACGAGCAGTACTTC. Amino acid sequence: CASSPGQGEAYEQYF.